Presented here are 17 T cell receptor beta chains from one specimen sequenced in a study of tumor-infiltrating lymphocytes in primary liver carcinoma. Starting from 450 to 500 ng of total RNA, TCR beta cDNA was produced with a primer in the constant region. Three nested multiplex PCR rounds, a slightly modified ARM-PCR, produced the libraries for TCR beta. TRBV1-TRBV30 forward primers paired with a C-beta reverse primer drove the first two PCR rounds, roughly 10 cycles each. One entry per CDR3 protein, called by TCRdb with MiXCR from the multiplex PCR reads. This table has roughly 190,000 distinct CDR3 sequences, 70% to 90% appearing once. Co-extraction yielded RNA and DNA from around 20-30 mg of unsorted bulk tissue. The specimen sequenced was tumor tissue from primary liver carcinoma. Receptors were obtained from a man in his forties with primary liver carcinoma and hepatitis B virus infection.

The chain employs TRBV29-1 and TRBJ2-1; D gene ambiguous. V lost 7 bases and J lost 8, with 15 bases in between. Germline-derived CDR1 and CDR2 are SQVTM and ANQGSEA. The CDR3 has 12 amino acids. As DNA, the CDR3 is TGCAGCGATGATCTGGGGATGGATGAGCAGTTCTTC. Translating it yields CSDDLGMDEQFF.

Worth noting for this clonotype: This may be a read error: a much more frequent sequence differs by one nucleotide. The CDR3 here is CVSTLGAFSYEQYF. For the CDR3, the DNA is TGTGTCAGCACCTTGGGGGCGTTCTCCTACGAGCAGTACTTC. This chain uses TRBV28 with TRBJ2-7, with D possibly TRBD1 on 6 matching bases. The germline CDR1 and CDR2 sequences are MDHEN and SYDVKM. The CDR3 consists of 14 residues.

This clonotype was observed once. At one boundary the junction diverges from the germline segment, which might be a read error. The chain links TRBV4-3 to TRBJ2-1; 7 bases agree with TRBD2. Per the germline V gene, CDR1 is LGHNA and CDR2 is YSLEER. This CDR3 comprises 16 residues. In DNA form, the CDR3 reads TGCGCCAGCAGCCAAGATAGGAGCGGGATGCACAATGACCAGTTCTTC. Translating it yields CASSQDRSGMHNDQFF.

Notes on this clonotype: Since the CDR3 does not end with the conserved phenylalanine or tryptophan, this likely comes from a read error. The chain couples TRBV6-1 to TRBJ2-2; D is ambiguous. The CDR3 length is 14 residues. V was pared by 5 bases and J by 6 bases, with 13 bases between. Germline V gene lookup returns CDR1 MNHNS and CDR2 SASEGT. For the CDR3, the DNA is TGTGCCAGCAGTCCGACGGTAGTCCCCGGGGAGCTGTTTTTA. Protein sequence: CASSPTVVPGELFL.

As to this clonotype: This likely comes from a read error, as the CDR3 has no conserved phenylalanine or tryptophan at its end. Here the CDR3 reads CASSPQGMYTEAFL. CDR3 DNA: TGCGCCAGCAGCCCGCAGGGCATGTACACTGAAGCTTTCCTT. The chain links TRBV5-1 to TRBJ1-1; D is possibly TRBD1 (5 bases). The V gene's germline CDR1 is SGHRS and CDR2 YFSETQ. The CDR3 loop spans 14 amino acids. Trimming shortened V by 4 bases and J by 3 bases, and 13 bases separated the two germline ends.

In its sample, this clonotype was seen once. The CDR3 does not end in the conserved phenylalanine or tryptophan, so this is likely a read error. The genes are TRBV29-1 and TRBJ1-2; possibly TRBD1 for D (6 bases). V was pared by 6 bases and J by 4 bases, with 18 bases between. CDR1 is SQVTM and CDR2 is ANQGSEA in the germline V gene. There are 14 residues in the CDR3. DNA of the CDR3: TGCAGCGTCAGGTTTGGACAGCCGATCTATGGCTACACCCTC. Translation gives CSVRFGQPIYGYTL.

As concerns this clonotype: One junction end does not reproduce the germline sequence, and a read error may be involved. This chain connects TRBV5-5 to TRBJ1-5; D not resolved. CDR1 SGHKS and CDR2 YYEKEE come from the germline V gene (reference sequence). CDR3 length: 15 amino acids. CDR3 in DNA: TGTTCCGGCAGCTTGGCCGACTCCTTTGGGCAGCCCCAACATTTT. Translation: CSGSLADSFGQPQHF.

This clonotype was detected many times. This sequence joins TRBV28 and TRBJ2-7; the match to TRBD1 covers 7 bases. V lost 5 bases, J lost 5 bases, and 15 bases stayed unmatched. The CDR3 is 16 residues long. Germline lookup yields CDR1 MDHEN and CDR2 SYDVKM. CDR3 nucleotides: TGTGCCAGCAGTCACAGGGGAAATCTAGGTAAAGACGAGCAGTACTTC. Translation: CASSHRGNLGKDEQYF.

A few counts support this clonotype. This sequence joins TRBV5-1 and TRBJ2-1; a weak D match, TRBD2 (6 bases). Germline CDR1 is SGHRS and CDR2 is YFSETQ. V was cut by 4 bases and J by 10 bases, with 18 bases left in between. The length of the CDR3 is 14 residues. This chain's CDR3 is CASSATGVAGEQFF. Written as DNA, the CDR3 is TGCGCCAGCAGCGCAACGGGAGTAGCTGGGGAGCAGTTCTTC.

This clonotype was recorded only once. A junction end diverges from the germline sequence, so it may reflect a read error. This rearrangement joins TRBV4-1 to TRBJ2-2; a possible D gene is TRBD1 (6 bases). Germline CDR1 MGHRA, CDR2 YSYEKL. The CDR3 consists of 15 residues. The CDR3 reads CAISIQPRGSGELFF. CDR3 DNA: TGCGCCATCAGCATCCAACCGAGGGGGTCCGGGGAGCTGTTTTTT.

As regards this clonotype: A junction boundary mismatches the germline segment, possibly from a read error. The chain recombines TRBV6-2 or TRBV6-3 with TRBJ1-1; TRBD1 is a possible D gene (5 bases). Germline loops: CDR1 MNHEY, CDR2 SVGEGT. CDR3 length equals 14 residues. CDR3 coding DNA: TGTGCCAGCAGTTACCATGGCCGGGGCGCTGAACCTTTCTTT. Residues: CASSYHGRGAEPFF.

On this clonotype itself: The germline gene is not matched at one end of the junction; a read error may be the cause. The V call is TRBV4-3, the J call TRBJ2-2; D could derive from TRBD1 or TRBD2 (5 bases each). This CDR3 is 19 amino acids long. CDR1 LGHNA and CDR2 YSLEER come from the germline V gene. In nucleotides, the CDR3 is TGTGCCAGCAGCCCCCGAAGCCCGACAAGGGACGGCTCCACCGGGGAGCTGTTTTTT. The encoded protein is CASSPRSPTRDGSTGELFF.

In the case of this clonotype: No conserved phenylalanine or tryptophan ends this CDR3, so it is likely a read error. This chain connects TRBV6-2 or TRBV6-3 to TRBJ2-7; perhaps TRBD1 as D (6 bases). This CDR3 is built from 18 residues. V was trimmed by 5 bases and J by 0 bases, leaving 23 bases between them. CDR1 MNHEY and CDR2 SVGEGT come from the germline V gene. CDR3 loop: CASSEESSRGMGSYEQYL. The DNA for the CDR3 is TGTGCCAGCAGTGAAGAGTCTAGCAGGGGTATGGGCTCCTACGAGCAGTACTTA.

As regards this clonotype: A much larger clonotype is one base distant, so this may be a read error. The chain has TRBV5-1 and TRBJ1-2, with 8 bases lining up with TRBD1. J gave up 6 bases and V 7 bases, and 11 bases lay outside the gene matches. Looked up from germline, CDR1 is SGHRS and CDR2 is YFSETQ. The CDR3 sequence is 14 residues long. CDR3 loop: CASGSSDRVDGYTF. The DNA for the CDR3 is TGCGCCAGCGGCTCCTCGGACAGGGTGGATGGCTACACCTTC. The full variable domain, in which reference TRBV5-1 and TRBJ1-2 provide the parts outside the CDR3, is KAGVTQTPRYLIKTRGQQVTLSCSPISGHRSVSWYQQTPGQGLQFLFEYFSETQRNKGNFPGRFSGRQFSNSRSEMNVSTLELGDSALYLCASGSSDRVDGYTFGSGTRLTVV.

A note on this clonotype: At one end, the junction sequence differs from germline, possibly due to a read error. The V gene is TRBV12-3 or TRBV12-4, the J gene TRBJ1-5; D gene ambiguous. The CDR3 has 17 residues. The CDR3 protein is CARSLEKGLRRNQPQHF. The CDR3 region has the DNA TGTGCCAGAAGTTTAGAGAAGGGCTTGAGGAGAAATCAGCCCCAGCATTTT.

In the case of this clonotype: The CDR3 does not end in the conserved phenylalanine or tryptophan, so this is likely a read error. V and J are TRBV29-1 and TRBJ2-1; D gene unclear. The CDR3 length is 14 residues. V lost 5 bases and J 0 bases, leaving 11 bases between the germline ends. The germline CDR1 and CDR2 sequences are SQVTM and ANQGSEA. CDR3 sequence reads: CSVRQRNSYNEQFL. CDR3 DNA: TGCAGCGTTCGGCAGAGGAACTCCTACAATGAGCAGTTCCTC.

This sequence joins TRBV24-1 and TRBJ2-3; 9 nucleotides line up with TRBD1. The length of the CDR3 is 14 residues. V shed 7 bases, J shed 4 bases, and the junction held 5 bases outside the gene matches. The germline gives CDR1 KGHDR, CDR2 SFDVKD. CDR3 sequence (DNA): TGTGCCACCAGCTGGGACAGGGACGCAGATACGCAGTATTTT. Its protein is CATSWDRDADTQYF.